Presented here are 17 T cell receptor beta chains from one specimen sequenced in a study of graft-versus-host responses after intestinal transplantation. Method: immunoSEQ multiplex PCR; TCRdb's copy keeps in-frame clones and lacks some. The sample contains some 5,700 clones, 25% to 35% of which appear only once. The material was alloreactive CD4+ T cells from a mixed lymphocyte reaction culture, obtained before transplantation. Subset of the sample: CFSE-low proliferating T cells sorted from roughly six-day pre-transplant mixed lymphocyte reaction (GvH or HvG direction). The receptors originated from a human patient who was an organ donor for intestinal transplantation.

Note on this clone: The junction departs from the called germline gene at one end, perhaps through a read error. The DNA of the CDR3 is TGTGCCAGCAGCCAAGAAGCTAGACTCACGGGCTCTGGGGCCAACGTCCCGACTTTC. It codes for CASSQEARLTGSGANVPTF. This chain joins TRBV4-2 and TRBJ2-6, with D possibly being TRBD1 (5 bases). This CDR3 is built from 19 residues. CDR1 LGHNA and CDR2 YNFKEQ come from the germline V gene.

This clone was seen a few times. The chain has TRBV10-3 and TRBJ1-6; D unresolved. The length of the CDR3 is 14 residues. In germline, CDR1 is ENHRY, CDR2 SYGVKD. V lost 2 bases and J 0 bases, leaving 2 bases between the germline ends. The CDR3 DNA reads TGTGCCATCAGTGAGACCTCCTATAATTCACCCCTCCACTTT. It is translated as CAISETSYNSPLHF.

On this clone: A single base separates this from a much larger clone, so it may be a read error. Other DNA variants within this sample encode the same CDR3. The chain carries TRBV11-2 and TRBJ2-2; 8 nucleotides match TRBD1. CDR1 is SGHAT, CDR2 FQNNGV, per germline. The CDR3 sequence is 16 residues long. The CDR3 loop is CASSPGQGSGTGELFF. For the CDR3, the DNA is TGCGCCAGCAGCCCCGGACAGGGAAGTGGCACCGGGGAGCTGTTTTTT.

The rearrangement joins TRBV4-1 to TRBJ1-4; D gene ambiguous. Trimming cost V 1 base and J 4 bases, with 10 bases left between them. Germline loops: CDR1 MGHRA, CDR2 YSYEKL. The CDR3 covers 15 residues. For the CDR3, the DNA is TGCGCCAGCAGCCAAGTTTCAGGCTTTAATGAAAAACTGTTTTTT. Translated: CASSQVSGFNEKLFF.

This clone was detected only a few times. The genes are TRBV5-1 and TRBJ2-1; D gene unclear. Deletions cut 4 bases from V and 4 bases from J, with 6 bases between. The CDR3 totals 12 residues. Germline loops: CDR1 SGHRS, CDR2 YFSETQ. The CDR3 nucleotides are TGCGCCAGCAGCATACAGTACAATGAGCAGTTCTTC. The encoded protein is CASSIQYNEQFF.

This clone has just a few counts. V is TRBV30 and J is TRBJ2-7; either TRBD1 or TRBD2 may fit D (6 bases each). V gave up 5 bases and J gave up 3 bases, with 14 bases separating them. The germline V gene encodes CDR1 GTSNPN and CDR2 SVGIG (reference sequence). The CDR3 is 13 residues long. CDR3 in DNA: TGTGCCTGGTCCTTGGGGGGCCTCTACGAGCAGTACTTC. This encodes CAWSLGGLYEQYF.

Only a few counts were recorded for this clone. This chain joins TRBV6-5 and TRBJ1-1; TRBD1 agrees at 7 bases. Germline V lookup: CDR1 MNHEY, CDR2 SVGAGI. The CDR3 is 13 residues long. With V trimmed by 2 bases and J by 4 bases, 1 base remained unmatched. CDR3 region: CASSYRGRTEAFF. CDR3 bases: TGTGCCAGCAGTTACAGGGGGCGCACTGAAGCTTTCTTT.

The chain is built from TRBV30 and TRBJ1-3; unclear D gene. The CDR3 loop spans 15 amino acids. CDR1 GTSNPN and CDR2 SVGIG come from the germline V gene (reference sequence). V shed 5 bases and J shed 0 bases, with 14 bases lying between them. The DNA of the CDR3 is TGTGCCTGGGACCCAGTTGGCGGCTCTGGAAACACCATATATTTT. As protein: CAWDPVGGSGNTIYF.

As for this clone: It may be a read error: a sequence one base away is much more abundant. The sample has other DNA sequences that encode this CDR3 too. This sequence joins TRBV30 and TRBJ1-2; tentative D call: TRBD1 (5 bases). Per the germline V gene, CDR1 is GTSNPN and CDR2 is SVGIG (reference sequence). The CDR3 runs to 14 residues. Trimming removed 5 bases at V and 7 bases at J, with 20 bases between. DNA of the CDR3: TGTGCCTGGCGGCCGGGGCTGGCGGGGGGTGGCTACACCTTC. Amino acids: CAWRPGLAGGGYTF.

The chain is built from TRBV27 and TRBJ1-6; D perhaps matches TRBD1 (6 bases). This CDR3 has 15 amino acids. Germline lookup yields CDR1 MNHEY and CDR2 SMNVEV (reference sequence). The V end was cut by 5 bases, the J end by 5 bases, with 13 bases between. CDR3 protein: CASSVLGAHNSPLHF. The CDR3 DNA reads as TGTGCCAGCAGTGTCCTGGGGGCCCATAATTCACCCCTCCACTTT.

In its sample, this clone was seen a few times. The chain joins TRBV7-9 to TRBJ1-5; D perhaps matches TRBD1 (6 bases). The CDR3 spans 13 residues. From germline, CDR1 is SEHNR and CDR2 FQNEAQ (reference sequence). V dropped 4 bases and J dropped 2 bases, with 6 bases sitting between them. CDR3 sequence: CASSSGGNQPQHF. The CDR3 nucleotides read TGTGCCAGCAGCTCAGGGGGCAATCAGCCCCAGCATTTT.

Relative to its sample, this clone is medium-sized. This chain uses TRBV7-2 with TRBJ1-1, with 9 bases that match TRBD1. Germline CDR1 is SGHTA and CDR2 is FQGNSA. The CDR3 spans 14 residues. The J segment lost 6 bases and the V segment lost 5 bases, leaving 7 bases of the junction unmatched. CDR3 in amino acids: CASSPGTGRAEAFF. CDR3 DNA: TGTGCCAGCAGCCCGGGGACAGGGAGGGCTGAAGCTTTCTTT. Full variable domain (remainder filled in from reference TRBV7-2 and TRBJ1-1): GAGVSQSPSNKVTEKGKDVELRCDPISGHTALYWYRQSLGQGLEFLIYFQGNSAPDKSGLPSDRFSAERTGGSVSTLTIQRTQQEDSAVYLCASSPGTGRAEAFFGQGTRLTVV.

This clone has a handful of counts. Mismatch with germline at one junction end may stem from a read error. This chain uses TRBV6-5 with TRBJ2-7; 11 positions match TRBD2. This CDR3 is 13 amino acids long. Germline values: CDR1 MNHEY, CDR2 SVGAGI. CDR3 nucleotides: TGTGCCATCAGTGGGACTAGCGGCTACGAGCAGTACTTC. Translating gives CAISGTSGYEQYF.

By share, this clone ranks as large. V is TRBV10-3 and J is TRBJ2-2; D is unresolved. In germline, CDR1 is ENHRY, CDR2 SYGVKD. This CDR3 is 11 amino acids long. V was shortened by 6 bases and J by 4 bases, with 3 bases between the two germline ends. The CDR3 is CAIRVTGELFF. The CDR3 DNA reads as TGTGCCATCAGGGTCACCGGGGAGCTGTTTTTT.

Points on this clone: A read error may be the cause here, since a much bigger clone is one base away. The V gene is TRBV25-1, the J gene TRBJ1-2; D not resolved. The ends were cut back, 3 bases at V and 3 bases at J, with 11 bases in the middle. CDR3 size: 14 residues. The germline V gene has CDR1 MGHDK and CDR2 SYGVNS. The CDR3 sequence is CASSDHSVYYGYTF. The CDR3 nucleotides read TGTGCCAGCAGTGATCACAGTGTCTACTATGGCTACACCTTC.

There are a few counts of this clone. A much larger clone is a single base away; this may be a read error. The V call is TRBV7-9, the J call TRBJ1-6; 8 nucleotides agree with TRBD1. CDR3 length: 15 amino acids. Per germline, CDR1 SEHNR and CDR2 FQNEAQ (reference sequence). V gave up 3 bases and J gave up 4 bases; unmatched junction bases: 2. Written as DNA, the CDR3 is TGTGCCAGCAGCTTGACAGGGGTTTATAATTCACCCCTCCACTTT. Protein: CASSLTGVYNSPLHF.

In its sample, this clone is medium-sized. The V and J genes are TRBV6-1 and TRBJ2-7, with D unclear. The CDR3 covers 12 residues. V was pared by 4 bases and J by 4 bases, with 8 bases between. The germline gives CDR1 MNHNS, CDR2 SASEGT. The CDR3 sequence: CASSAQYYEQYF. The DNA of the CDR3 is TGTGCCAGCAGTGCGCAGTATTACGAGCAGTACTTC.